This T cell receptor (beta chain) was obtained from a study of shared clonotypes between healthy human individuals. Study information: Participating donors consisted of two women and a few men aged 18 to 49.

Original methodology: ImmunoSEQ output lacked quality scores and full-length reads, limiting matched filtering. Libraries were prepared by immunoSEQ multiplex PCR; TCRdb keeps only in-frame clonotypes and omits some of them. That table gives V, J and clone size, and the DNA gave D and trimming. The data show some 2,000,000 clones, with about 95% seen just once and 0.9% to 1.4% held by the top ten. Findings and limits, study-wide: Collection of samples was limited to blood; tissue repertoires likely differ.

On this clone: The target antigen is unknown. Other DNA sequences of this sample code for an identical CDR3.

The length of the CDR3 is 15 residues. Trimming removed 4 bases from V and 5 bases from J; junction bases left unmatched: 3. Per germline, CDR1 SGDLS and CDR2 YYNGEE. Naive CD8 cells lacked CD45RO and underwent positive selection for CCR7, leaving out terminally differentiated effector memory CD45RA+ cells. The chain combines TRBV9 with TRBJ2-5; 15 positions match TRBD2. The receptor was derived from a man aged 18 to 29 in good health. The sample was naive CD8+ T cells sorted from blood. The CDR3 region is CASSPGTSGGETQYF. The CDR3 DNA sequence: TGTGCCAGCAGCCCCGGGACTAGCGGGGGGGAGACCCAGTACTTC. The full variable domain, with the rest looked up from reference TRBV9 and TRBJ2-5, is DSGVTQTPKHLITATGQRVTLRCSPRSGDLSVYWYQQSLDQGLQFLIQYYNGEERAKGNILERFSAQQFPDLHSELNLSSLELGDSALYFCASSPGTSGGETQYFGPGTRLLVL.